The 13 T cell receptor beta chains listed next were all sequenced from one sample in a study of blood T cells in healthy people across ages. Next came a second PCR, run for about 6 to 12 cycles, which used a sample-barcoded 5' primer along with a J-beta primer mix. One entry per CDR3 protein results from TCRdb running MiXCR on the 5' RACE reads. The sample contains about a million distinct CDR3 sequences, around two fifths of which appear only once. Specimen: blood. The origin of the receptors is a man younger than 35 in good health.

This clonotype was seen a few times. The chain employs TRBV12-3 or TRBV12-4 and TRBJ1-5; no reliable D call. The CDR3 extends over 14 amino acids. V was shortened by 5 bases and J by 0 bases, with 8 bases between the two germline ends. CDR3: CASSPYSSNQPQHF. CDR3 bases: TGTGCCAGCAGTCCTTACTCTAGCAATCAGCCCCAGCATTTT.

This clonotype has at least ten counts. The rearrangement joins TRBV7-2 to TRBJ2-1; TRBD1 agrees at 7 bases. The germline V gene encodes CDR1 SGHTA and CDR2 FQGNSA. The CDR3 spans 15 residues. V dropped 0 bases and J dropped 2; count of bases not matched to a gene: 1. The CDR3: CASSLAGQTYNEQFF. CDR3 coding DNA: TGTGCCAGCAGCTTAGCGGGACAGACCTACAATGAGCAGTTCTTC.

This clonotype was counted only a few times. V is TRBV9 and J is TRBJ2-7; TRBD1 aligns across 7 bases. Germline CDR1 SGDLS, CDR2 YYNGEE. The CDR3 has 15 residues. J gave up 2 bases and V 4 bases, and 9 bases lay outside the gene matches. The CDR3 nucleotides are TGTGCCAGCAGCCCGACCCGGGACAGCGCCTACGAGCAGTACTTC. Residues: CASSPTRDSAYEQYF.

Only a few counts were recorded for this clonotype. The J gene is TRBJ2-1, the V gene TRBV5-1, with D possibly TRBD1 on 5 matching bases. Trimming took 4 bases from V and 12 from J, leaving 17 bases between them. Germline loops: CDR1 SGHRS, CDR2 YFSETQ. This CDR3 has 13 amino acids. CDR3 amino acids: CASSAPQGCRQFF. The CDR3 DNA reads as TGCGCCAGCAGCGCGCCCCAGGGTTGTCGGCAGTTCTTC.

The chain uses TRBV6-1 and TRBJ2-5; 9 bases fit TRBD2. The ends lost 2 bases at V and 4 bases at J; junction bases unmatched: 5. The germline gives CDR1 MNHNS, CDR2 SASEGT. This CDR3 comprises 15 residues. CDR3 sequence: CASSEPPSGVETQYF. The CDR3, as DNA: TGTGCCAGCAGTGAACCTCCTAGCGGGGTAGAGACCCAGTACTTC.

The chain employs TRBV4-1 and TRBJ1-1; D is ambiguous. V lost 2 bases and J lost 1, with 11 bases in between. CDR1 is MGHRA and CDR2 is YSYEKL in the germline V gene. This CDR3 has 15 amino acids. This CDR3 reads CASSQNGLTNTEAFF. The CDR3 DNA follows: TGCGCCAGCAGCCAAAACGGGTTAACGAACACTGAAGCTTTCTTT.

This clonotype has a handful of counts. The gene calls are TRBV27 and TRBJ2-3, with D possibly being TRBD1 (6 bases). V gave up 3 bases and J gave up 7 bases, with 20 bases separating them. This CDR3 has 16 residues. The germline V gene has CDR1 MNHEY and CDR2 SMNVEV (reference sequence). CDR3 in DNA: TGTGCCAGCAGTTTCCTCCCTCTCCCAGGGGCGCATACGCAGTATTTT. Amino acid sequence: CASSFLPLPGAHTQYF.

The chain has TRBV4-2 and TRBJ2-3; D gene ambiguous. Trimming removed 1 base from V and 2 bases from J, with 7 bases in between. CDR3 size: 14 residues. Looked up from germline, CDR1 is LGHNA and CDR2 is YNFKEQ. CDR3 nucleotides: TGTGCCAGCAGCCAAGTGTCCACCACAGATACGCAGTATTTT. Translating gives CASSQVSTTDTQYF.

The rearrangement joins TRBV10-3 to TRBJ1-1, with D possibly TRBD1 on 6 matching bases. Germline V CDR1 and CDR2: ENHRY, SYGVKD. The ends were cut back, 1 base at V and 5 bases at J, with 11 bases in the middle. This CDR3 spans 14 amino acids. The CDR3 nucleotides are TGTGCCATCAGTGAGTACCGGGGGCAAACTGAAGCTTTCTTT. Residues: CAISEYRGQTEAFF.

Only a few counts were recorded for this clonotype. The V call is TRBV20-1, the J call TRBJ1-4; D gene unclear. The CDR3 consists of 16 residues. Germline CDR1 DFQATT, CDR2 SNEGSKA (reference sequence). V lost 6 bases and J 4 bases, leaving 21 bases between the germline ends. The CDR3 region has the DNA TGCAGTGCACTTCCGAACACCAGAAGCAGTAATGAAAAACTGTTTTTT. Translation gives CSALPNTRSSNEKLFF.

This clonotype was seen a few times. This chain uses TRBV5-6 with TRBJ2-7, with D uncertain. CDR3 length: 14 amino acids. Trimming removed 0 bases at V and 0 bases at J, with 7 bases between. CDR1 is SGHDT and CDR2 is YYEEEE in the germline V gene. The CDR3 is CASSLADTSYEQYF. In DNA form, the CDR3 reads TGTGCCAGCAGCTTGGCCGACACCTCCTACGAGCAGTACTTC. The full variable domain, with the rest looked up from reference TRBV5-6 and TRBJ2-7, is DAGVTQSPTHLIKTRGQQVTLRCSPKSGHDTVSWYQQALGQGPQFIFQYYEEEERQRGNFPDRFSGHQFPNYSSELNVNALLLGDSALYLCASSLADTSYEQYFGPGTRLTVT.

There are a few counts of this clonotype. CDR3 DNA sequence: TGCGCCAGCAGCGAGTCAGGGCCGGACACCGGGGAGCTGTTTTTT. It encodes CASSESGPDTGELFF. The chain is built from TRBV5-1 and TRBJ2-2; perhaps TRBD1 as D (5 bases). The V gene's germline CDR1 is SGHRS and CDR2 YFSETQ. Trimming took 4 bases from V and 3 from J, leaving 13 bases between them. The CDR3 spans 15 residues.

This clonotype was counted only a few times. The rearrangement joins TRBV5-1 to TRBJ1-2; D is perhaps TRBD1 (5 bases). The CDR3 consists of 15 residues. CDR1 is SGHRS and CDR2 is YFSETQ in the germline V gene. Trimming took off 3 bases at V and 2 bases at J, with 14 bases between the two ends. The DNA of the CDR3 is TGCGCCAGCAGCTCGGGCGACAGCTCCAACTATGGCTACACCTTC. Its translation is CASSSGDSSNYGYTF.